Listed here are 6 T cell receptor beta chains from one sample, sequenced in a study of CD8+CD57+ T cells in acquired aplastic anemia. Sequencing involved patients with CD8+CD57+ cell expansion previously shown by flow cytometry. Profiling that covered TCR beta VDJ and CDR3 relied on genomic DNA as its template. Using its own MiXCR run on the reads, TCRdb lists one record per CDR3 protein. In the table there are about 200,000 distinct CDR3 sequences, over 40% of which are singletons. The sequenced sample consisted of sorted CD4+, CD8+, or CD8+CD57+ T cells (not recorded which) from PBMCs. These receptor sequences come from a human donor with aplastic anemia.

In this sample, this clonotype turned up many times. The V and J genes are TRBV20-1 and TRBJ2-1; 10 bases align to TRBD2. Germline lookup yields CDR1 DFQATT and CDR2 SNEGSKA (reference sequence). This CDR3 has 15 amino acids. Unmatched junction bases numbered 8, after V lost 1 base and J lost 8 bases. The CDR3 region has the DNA TGCAGTGCTAGAGCGGGGGTAGCGGGGGGACATGAGCAGTTCTTC. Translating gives CSARAGVAGGHEQFF.

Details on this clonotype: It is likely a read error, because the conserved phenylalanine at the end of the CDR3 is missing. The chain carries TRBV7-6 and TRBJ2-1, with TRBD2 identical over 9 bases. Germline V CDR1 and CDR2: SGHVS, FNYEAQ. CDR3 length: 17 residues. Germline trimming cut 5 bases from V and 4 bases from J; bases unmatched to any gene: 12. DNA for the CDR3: TGTGCCAGCAGCCACGAAACCGGGACTAGCAGTTACAATGAGCAGTTCCTC. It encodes CASSHETGTSSYNEQFL.

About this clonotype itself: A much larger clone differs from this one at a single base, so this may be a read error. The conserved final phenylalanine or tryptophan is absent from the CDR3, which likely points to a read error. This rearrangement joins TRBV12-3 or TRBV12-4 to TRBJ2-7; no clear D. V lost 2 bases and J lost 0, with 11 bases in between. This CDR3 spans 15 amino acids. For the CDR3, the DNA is TGTGCCAGCAGTTTATCGTATAGGACCTCCTACGAGCAGTACTGC. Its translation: CASSLSYRTSYEQYC.

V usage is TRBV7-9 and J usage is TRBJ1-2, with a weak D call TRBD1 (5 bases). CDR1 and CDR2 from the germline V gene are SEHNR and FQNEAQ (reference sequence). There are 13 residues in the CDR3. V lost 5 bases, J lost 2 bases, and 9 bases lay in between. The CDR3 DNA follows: TGTGCCAGCAGCCGGGGACCGAACTATGGCTACACCTTC. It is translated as CASSRGPNYGYTF.

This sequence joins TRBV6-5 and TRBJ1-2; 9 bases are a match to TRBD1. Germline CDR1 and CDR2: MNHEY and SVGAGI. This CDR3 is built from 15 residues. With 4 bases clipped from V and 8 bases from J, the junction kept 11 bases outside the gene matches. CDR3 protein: CASSSPGTGREGYTF. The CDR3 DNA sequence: TGTGCCAGCAGTTCCCCCGGGACAGGGCGGGAAGGCTACACCTTC.

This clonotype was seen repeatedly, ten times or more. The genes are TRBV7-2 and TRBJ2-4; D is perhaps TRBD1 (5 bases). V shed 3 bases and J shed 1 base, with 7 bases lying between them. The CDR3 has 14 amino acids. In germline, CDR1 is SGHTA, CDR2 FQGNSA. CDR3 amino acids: CASSFRAAKNIQYF. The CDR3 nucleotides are TGTGCCAGCAGCTTCAGGGCGGCCAAAAACATTCAGTACTTC.